One sample yielded the 7 T cell receptor beta chains listed below, sequenced in a study of blood T cell repertoires in COVID-19. The data were produced by immunoSEQ multiplex PCR, yet TCRdb's version contains in-frame clones alone and is incomplete. The sample holds about 200,000 clones, about 88% seen once. The sample consisted of PBMCs or T cells enriched from blood (not recorded which). All receptors derive from a woman aged 30 to 39 who had been exposed to COVID-19.

This clone was recorded a few times. V and J are TRBV27 and TRBJ2-5; the match to TRBD1 covers 7 bases. The germline gives CDR1 MNHEY, CDR2 SMNVEV (reference sequence). The CDR3 totals 14 residues. With 3 bases clipped from V and 7 bases from J, the junction kept 8 bases outside the gene matches. The CDR3 region is CASSFLTGDVTQYF. CDR3 nucleotides: TGTGCCAGCAGTTTCCTTACAGGGGACGTGACCCAGTACTTC.

The V and J genes are TRBV5-1 and TRBJ2-3, with 8 bases aligning to TRBD1. The V gene end was trimmed by 1 base and the J gene end by 4 bases; junction bases not matched to a gene: 11. This CDR3 is built from 17 residues. The germline V gene encodes CDR1 SGHRS and CDR2 YFSETQ. CDR3 coding DNA: TGCGCCAGCAGCTTGACCTGGACAGGGTCGGTTCCAGATACGCAGTATTTT. It codes for CASSLTWTGSVPDTQYF.

This clone is a singleton in its sample. The chain has TRBV4-2 and TRBJ2-3, with 11 bases fitting TRBD2. The CDR3 is 19 amino acids. J lost 0 bases, V lost 2 bases, and 10 bases had no gene match. CDR1 is LGHNA and CDR2 is YNFKEQ in the germline V gene. The CDR3 DNA sequence: TGTGCCAGCAGCCAAAGGCTACTAGCGGGGGTACGTAGCACAGATACGCAGTATTTT. This translates into CASSQRLLAGVRSTDTQYF.

The chain links TRBV7-9 to TRBJ1-2; D is perhaps TRBD1 (5 bases). Germline V gene data show CDR1 as SEHNR and CDR2 as FQNEAQ (reference sequence). V gave up 1 base and J gave up 4 bases, with 10 bases separating them. The CDR3 is 14 residues long. The CDR3 reads CASSLEGVSYGYTF. Written as DNA, the CDR3 is TGTGCCAGCAGCTTAGAAGGGGTATCCTATGGCTACACCTTC.

The chain has TRBV12-3 or TRBV12-4 and TRBJ1-2; D perhaps matches TRBD1 (5 bases). Trimming pared 4 bases from V and 5 bases from J, leaving 8 bases between. The CDR3 consists of 12 residues. CDR3 sequence reads: CASSSTAYGYTF. In DNA form, the CDR3 reads TGTGCCAGCAGTTCGACAGCGTATGGCTACACCTTC.

The chain employs TRBV30 and TRBJ1-2; the match to TRBD1 covers 8 bases. CDR1 is GTSNPN, CDR2 SVGIG, per germline (reference sequence). The CDR3 covers 15 residues. Trimming took 0 bases from V and 2 from J; bases not matched to a gene: 5. CDR3 protein: CAWSVQGVGNYGYTF. The CDR3 DNA sequence: TGTGCCTGGAGTGTACAGGGGGTAGGGAACTATGGCTACACCTTC.

The chain carries TRBV5-6 and TRBJ1-2; tentative D call: TRBD1 (5 bases). Trimming stripped 4 bases from V and 5 bases from J, with 21 bases between. The CDR3 is 16 residues long. Germline loops: CDR1 SGHDT, CDR2 YYEEEE. DNA of the CDR3: TGTGCCAGCAGCCTGGCTGTGGAGGGGAGAGTTTATGGCTACACCTTC. Protein product: CASSLAVEGRVYGYTF.